The 26 T cell receptor beta chains given below trace back to one sample, sequenced in a study of T cells in women clearing cervical HPV infection. Only in-frame clones appear in the TCRdb table, and some are missing; sequencing was by immunoSEQ multiplex PCR. The listing records tens of thousands of clones. Sequencing was done on a sample of blood buffy coat. These receptor sequences come from a woman between 18 and 69 years old with a cervical HPV16 infection that either progressed to CIN3+ or cleared (not recorded which).

Details on this clone: With the read ending 3 residues before the CDR3 end, the germline J gene is used to fill in that end. This chain joins TRBV7-2 and TRBJ1-2; TRBD1 matches 7 bases. Germline V gives CDR1 SGHTA, CDR2 FQGNSA. The V and J ends lost 4 bases and 7 bases, in that order; junction bases with no gene match: 12. CDR3 size: 15 residues. Incomplete CDR3 DNA: TGTGCCAGCAGCTCAAACAGGGGCCGCGGGTTTGGC. As protein: CASSSNRGRGFG. The full CDR3 protein is CASSSNRGRGFGYTF.

Of note for this clone: The read halts 3 residues ahead of the CDR3 end, with the missing end drawn from the germline J gene. The chain couples TRBV19 to TRBJ1-2; D is unresolved. Trimming removed 7 bases at V and 3 bases at J, with 15 bases between. CDR3 length: 14 residues. The germline V gene has CDR1 LNHDA and CDR2 SQIVND (reference sequence). The covered CDR3 bases are TGTGCCAGTAAGAGGGCCCCCAAGGACTATGGC. Amino acids: CASKRAPKDYG. The whole CDR3 protein reads CASKRAPKDYGYTF.

As concerns this clone: The CDR3 extends 3 residues past the end of the read, so its final part is completed from the germline J gene. This sequence joins TRBV20-1 and TRBJ1-4; TRBD1 might be the D (5 bases). Germline V CDR1 and CDR2: DFQATT, SNEGSKA (reference sequence). CDR3 length: 16 residues. Trimming shortened V by 1 base and J by 10 bases, and 22 bases separated the two germline ends. CDR3 residues: CSARGFLAGDYGKLFF. CDR3 DNA, as far as it was read: TGCAGTGCTAGAGGATTTTTGGCGGGGGACTATGGAAAA.

Concerning this clone: Coverage ceases 3 residues before the CDR3 finishes, and the germline J gene fills in the end. The chain is built from TRBV29-1 and TRBJ2-2; 9 bases fit TRBD2. This CDR3 has 17 residues. With V trimmed by 1 base and J by 3 bases, 9 bases remained unmatched. Germline V gene data show CDR1 as SQVTM and CDR2 as ANQGSEA. CDR3 sequence reads: CSVEVGKAGGYTGELFF. The sequenced part of the CDR3 DNA is TGCAGCGTTGAAGTTGGGAAAGCGGGGGGCTACACCGGGGAG.

Comment on this clone: The missing CDR3 end, 3 residues past where the read stops, is filled in from the germline J gene. The V call is TRBV12-3 or TRBV12-4, the J call TRBJ2-5; 8 positions match TRBD1. V lost 6 bases, J lost 2 bases, and 5 bases stayed unmatched. This CDR3 region has 14 residues. The CDR3 DNA, read in part, is TGTGCCAGCAGGCGGACAGGGACTCAAGAGACC. It specifies CASRRTGTQET. From start to end, the CDR3 is CASRRTGTQETQYF.

On this clone: A junction boundary mismatches the germline segment, possibly from a read error. The read terminates 3 residues before the CDR3 end, so the remaining end is supplied by the germline J gene. Distinct nucleotide sequences in the sample also encode this CDR3. The rearrangement uses TRBV6-2 or TRBV6-3 and TRBJ1-2; TRBD1 agrees at 9 bases. Per germline, CDR1 MNHEY and CDR2 SVGEGT. This CDR3 has 14 residues. This CDR3 reads CASSTQGARYGYTF. The covered CDR3 bases are TGTGCCAGCAGTACACAGGGGGCCCGTTATGGT.

For this clone: The CDR3 end falls 3 residues outside the read, so it is completed with the germline J gene. The chain uses TRBV2 and TRBJ1-1, with 8 bases aligning to TRBD1. With V trimmed by 5 bases and J by 1 base, 18 bases remained unmatched. Germline CDR1 reads SNHLY; CDR2 reads FYNNEI. CDR3 length: 19 amino acids. The part of the CDR3 DNA that was read is TGTGCCAGCAGTACCCCCGGCATACAGGGGGAGGGGAGGAACACTGAA. Translated: CASSTPGIQGEGRNTE. The CDR3 in full is CASSTPGIQGEGRNTEAFF.

This clone is called medium-sized based on its frequency. The sequenced fragment ends 3 residues before the CDR3 boundary, so the rest is inferred from the germline J gene. V and J are TRBV4-1 and TRBJ2-7, with 9 positions matching TRBD2. V gave up 3 bases and J gave up 0 bases; unmatched junction bases: 3. This CDR3 is built from 15 residues. CDR1 is MGHRA, CDR2 YSYEKL, per germline. The CDR3 spells CASSHAAGGSYEQYF. CDR3 DNA, as far as it was read: TGCGCCAGCAGCCATGCAGCGGGGGGCTCCTACGAG.

The covered CDR3 bases are TGTGCCAGCAGTGAGGAGACAGGGGCCAGCACAGATACG. Its translation: CASSEETGASTDT. The CDR3 reads in full as CASSEETGASTDTQYF. The chain joins TRBV6-1 to TRBJ2-3, with 8 bases fitting TRBD1. The read terminates 3 residues before the CDR3 end, so the remaining end is supplied by the germline J gene. The CDR3 extends over 16 amino acids. The V gene end was trimmed by 3 bases and the J gene end by 0 bases; junction bases not matched to a gene: 5. Germline V CDR1 and CDR2: MNHNS, SASEGT.

To note about this clone: The read ends 3 residues shy of where the CDR3 ends; the end is completed using the germline J gene. The V and J genes are TRBV30 and TRBJ1-2; D call uncertain. V lost 1 base and J 6 bases, leaving 24 bases between the germline ends. The CDR3 contains 17 residues. The V gene's germline CDR1 is GTSNPN and CDR2 SVGIG (reference sequence). The sequenced part of the CDR3 DNA is TGTGCCTGGAGTGGGCTGACTGTCGGTTATGGGTTCGATGGC. Its protein is CAWSGLTVGYGFDG. The whole CDR3 region reads CAWSGLTVGYGFDGYTF. Supplemented by reference TRBV30 and TRBJ1-2, the full variable domain reads SQTIHQWPATLVQPVGSPLSLECTVEGTSNPNLYWYRQAAGRGLQLLFYSVGIGQISSEVPQNLSASRPQDRQFILSSKKLLLSDSGFYLCAWSGLTVGYGFDGYTFGSGTRLTVV.

As for this clone: Coverage ceases 3 residues before the CDR3 finishes, and the germline J gene fills in the end. The J gene is TRBJ2-1, the V gene TRBV5-4; D unclear. In germline, CDR1 is SGHNT, CDR2 YYREEE (reference sequence). The CDR3 runs 14 residues. Trimming took off 3 bases at V and 7 bases at J, with 14 bases between the two ends. CDR3 in amino acids: CASSSPEGLNEQFF. Partial CDR3 DNA: TGTGCCAGCAGCTCGCCGGAAGGGTTGAATGAG.

About this clone: The read gets to within 3 residues of the CDR3 end, and the germline J gene fills in the rest. V usage is TRBV6-1 and J usage is TRBJ2-7, with 9 bases fitting TRBD1. CDR3 length: 14 amino acids. V was clipped by 3 bases and J by 3 bases; unmatched bases: 3. Germline lookup yields CDR1 MNHNS and CDR2 SASEGT. This CDR3 is CASSDPGQGYEQYF. CDR3 DNA, as far as it was read: TGTGCCAGCAGTGACCCGGGACAGGGCTACGAG.

The CDR3 bases that were read are TGTGCCAGCAAAGACAGTAACTATGGC. It specifies CASKDSNYG. In full, the CDR3 is CASKDSNYGYTF. V is TRBV2 and J is TRBJ1-2, with D perhaps matching TRBD1 (5 bases). The sequenced fragment ends 3 residues before the CDR3 boundary, so the rest is inferred from the germline J gene. The V end was cut by 7 bases, the J end by 1 base, with 7 bases between. Germline V gene sequence: CDR1 SNHLY, CDR2 FYNNEI. The CDR3 consists of 12 residues. Looking up the rest from reference TRBV2 and TRBJ1-2 gives the full variable domain: EPEVTQTPSHQVTQMGQEVILRCVPISNHLYFYWYRQILGQKVEFLVSFYNNEISEKSEIFDDQFSVERPDGSNFTLKIRSTKLEDSAMYFCASKDSNYGYTFGSGTRLTVV.

Concerning this clone itself: With the read ending 3 residues before the CDR3 end, the germline J gene is used to fill in that end. The chain uses TRBV6-1 and TRBJ2-2; D could derive from TRBD1 or TRBD2 (5 bases each). Germline CDR1 and CDR2: MNHNS and SASEGT. This CDR3 contains 17 residues. The part of the CDR3 DNA that was read is TGTGCCAGCAGTGAAGTCCGAGGGGCTGGAACTAATGAAAAG. Translated, it gives CASSEVRGAGTNEK. The CDR3 reads in full as CASSEVRGAGTNEKLFF.

Regarding this clone: The DNA ends 3 residues before the CDR3 does, and the rest of the CDR3 is filled in from the germline J gene. This rearrangement joins TRBV13 to TRBJ2-7; TRBD1 matches 8 bases. With V trimmed by 1 base and J by 2 bases, 4 bases remained unmatched. There are 15 residues in the CDR3. The germline gives CDR1 PRHDT, CDR2 FYEKMQ (reference sequence). The CDR3 loop reads CASSLDRDRPYEQYF. The CDR3 DNA, read in part, is TGTGCCAGCAGCTTAGATAGGGACAGGCCCTACGAG.

A note on this clone: The sequence runs out 3 residues before the end of the CDR3; the remainder is reconstructed from the germline J gene. V and J are TRBV7-2 and TRBJ2-1; 7 bases line up with TRBD2. CDR1 is SGHTA, CDR2 FQGNSA, per germline. The trim removed 5 bases at V and 6 bases at J, leaving 10 bases unmatched. The CDR3 is 15 amino acids. The CDR3 DNA, read in part, is TGTGCCAGCAGCCAAACTAGCGAGGGTCGCAATGAG. This gives the protein CASSQTSEGRNE. The whole CDR3 sequence reads CASSQTSEGRNEQFF.

About this clone: The sequenced fragment ends 3 residues before the CDR3 boundary, so the rest is inferred from the germline J gene. V and J are TRBV7-9 and TRBJ2-1, with TRBD2 identical over 15 bases. The germline V gene has CDR1 SEHNR and CDR2 FQNEAQ (reference sequence). V lost 4 bases to trimming and J lost 8 bases; unmatched junction nucleotides: 3. The CDR3 is made up of 15 amino acids. Partial CDR3 DNA: TGTGCCAGCAGCTCAGGACTAGCGGGGGGGTATGAG. Protein product: CASSSGLAGGYE. The CDR3, in full, reads CASSSGLAGGYEQFF.

Notes on this clone: The read finishes 3 residues shy of the CDR3 end, and the germline J gene is used to complete it. The chain is built from TRBV10-1 and TRBJ2-2; 8 nucleotides line up with TRBD2. The CDR3 spans 16 residues. The junction had 9 bases not matched to a gene; V was cut back by 3 bases and J by 6 bases. Germline lookup yields CDR1 WNHNN and CDR2 SYGVQD (reference sequence). Partial CDR3 DNA: TGCGCCAGCAGTGACCCGGGTGGAGCGGGGGCCGGGGAG. Amino acid sequence: CASSDPGGAGAGE. In full, the CDR3 is CASSDPGGAGAGELFF.

The part of the CDR3 DNA that was read is TGTGCCAGCAGCTTGGATGGGGCGAACCAAGAGACC. Encoded protein: CASSLDGANQET. The full CDR3 is CASSLDGANQETQYF. The rearrangement uses TRBV7-3 and TRBJ2-5; TRBD1 might be the D (5 bases). The missing CDR3 end, 3 residues past where the read stops, is filled in from the germline J gene. The CDR3 extends over 15 amino acids. Between the trimmed V and J ends, which lost 3 bases and 0 bases, there was a span of 11 bases. The V gene's germline CDR1 is SGHTA and CDR2 FQGTGA.

About this clone itself: The read ends 3 residues shy of where the CDR3 ends; the end is completed using the germline J gene. This chain links TRBV5-1 with TRBJ1-1; possibly TRBD1 for D (5 bases). V was pared by 2 bases and J by 3 bases, with 11 bases between. Germline V CDR1 and CDR2: SGHRS, YFSETQ. The CDR3 contains 14 residues. The chain's CDR3 is CASSLWGEDTEAFF. Incomplete CDR3 DNA: TGCGCCAGCAGCTTATGGGGGGAGGACACTGAA.

A remark on this clone: From the germline J gene comes the end of the CDR3, since the read stops 3 residues before it. The chain is built from TRBV19 and TRBJ2-2, with no clear D. Germline loops: CDR1 LNHDA, CDR2 SQIVND (reference sequence). The CDR3 length is 16 residues. Deletions cut 3 bases from V and 4 bases from J, with 15 bases between. This CDR3 is CASSMSASVRTGELFF. The CDR3 DNA, read in part, is TGTGCCAGTAGTATGTCAGCGTCAGTCCGCACCGGGGAG.

As concerns this clone: The CDR3 extends 3 residues past the end of the read, so its final part is completed from the germline J gene. The V gene is TRBV4-1, the J gene TRBJ1-3, with 8 nucleotides matching TRBD1. V lost 4 bases to trimming and J lost 0 bases; unmatched junction nucleotides: 2. Germline V gives CDR1 MGHRA, CDR2 YSYEKL. The CDR3 is 15 residues long. This chain's CDR3 is CASSLGTGSGNTIYF. CDR3 DNA (partial): TGCGCCAGCAGCCTCGGGACAGGCTCTGGAAACACC.

To note about this clone: The CDR3 end is not reached by the read, which stops 3 residues before it; the germline J gene fills it in. This sequence joins TRBV20-1 and TRBJ2-2; a weak D match, TRBD2 (6 bases). CDR1 is DFQATT and CDR2 is SNEGSKA in the germline V gene (reference sequence). The CDR3 runs to 14 residues. Trimming took 2 bases from V and 7 from J, leaving 14 bases between them. CDR3 DNA, as far as it was read: TGCAGTGCTAGAAAGGCCGGGGGATACGGGGAG. Protein: CSARKAGGYGE. The complete CDR3 reads CSARKAGGYGELFF.

The part of the CDR3 DNA that was read is TGTGCCAGCTCAGACGGACAGAAAGATGAAAAA. Its translation: CASSDGQKDEK. The whole CDR3 sequence reads CASSDGQKDEKLFF. The chain carries TRBV18 and TRBJ1-4; a weak D match, TRBD1 (6 bases). Read sequence stops 3 residues before the CDR3 end, and the germline J gene provides the missing end. CDR1 and CDR2 from the germline V gene are KGHSH and LQKENI. The V gene lost 5 bases and the J gene lost 6 bases, with 13 bases spanning the gap. The CDR3 is 14 residues long.

On this clone: The read gets to within 3 residues of the CDR3 end, and the germline J gene fills in the rest. The rearrangement joins TRBV20-1 to TRBJ2-5, with D possibly matching TRBD2 (6 bases). Deletions cut 1 base from V and 4 bases from J, with 19 bases between. CDR1 and CDR2 (germline): DFQATT, SNEGSKA (reference sequence). This CDR3 is built from 16 residues. Partial CDR3 DNA: TGCAGTGCTAGAGCCTACCTCCCGGGACTTGGAGAGACC. Translated, it gives CSARAYLPGLGET. The CDR3 in full is CSARAYLPGLGETQYF.

Of note for this clone: The CDR3 extends 3 residues past the end of the read, so its final part is completed from the germline J gene. The J gene is TRBJ1-2, the V gene TRBV7-6; no clear D gene. The germline CDR1 and CDR2 sequences are SGHVS and FNYEAQ. The CDR3 has 13 amino acids. Trimming took off 3 bases at V and 1 base at J, with 6 bases between the two ends. The sequenced CDR3 bases are TGTGCCAGCAGCTTCCACTTTAACTATGGC. This gives the protein CASSFHFNYG. The CDR3 as a whole reads CASSFHFNYGYTF.